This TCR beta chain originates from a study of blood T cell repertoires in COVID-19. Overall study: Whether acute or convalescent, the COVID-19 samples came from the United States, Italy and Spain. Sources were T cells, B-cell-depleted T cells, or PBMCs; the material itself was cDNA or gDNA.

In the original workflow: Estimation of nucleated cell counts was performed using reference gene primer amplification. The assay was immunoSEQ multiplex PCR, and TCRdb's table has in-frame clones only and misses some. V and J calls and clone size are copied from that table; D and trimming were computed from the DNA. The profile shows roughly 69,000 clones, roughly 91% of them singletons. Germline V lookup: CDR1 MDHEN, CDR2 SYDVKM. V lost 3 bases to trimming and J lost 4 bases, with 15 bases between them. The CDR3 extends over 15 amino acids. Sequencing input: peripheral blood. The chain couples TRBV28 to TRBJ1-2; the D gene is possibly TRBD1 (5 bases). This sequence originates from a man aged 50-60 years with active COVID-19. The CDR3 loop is CASSFPQVQAYGYTF. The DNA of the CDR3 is TGTGCCAGCAGTTTCCCACAGGTACAGGCCTATGGCTACACCTTC.